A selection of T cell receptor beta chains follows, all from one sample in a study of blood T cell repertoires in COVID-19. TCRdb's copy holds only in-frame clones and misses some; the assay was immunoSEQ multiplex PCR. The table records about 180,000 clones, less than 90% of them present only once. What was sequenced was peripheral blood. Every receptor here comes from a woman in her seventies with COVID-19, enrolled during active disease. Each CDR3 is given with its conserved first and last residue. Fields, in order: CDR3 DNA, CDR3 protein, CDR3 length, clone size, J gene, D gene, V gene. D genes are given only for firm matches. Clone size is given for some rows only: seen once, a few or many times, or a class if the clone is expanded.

cdr3_nt: TGTGCCAGCTCCCTAGGAGGCTACTATGGCTACACCTTC
cdr3_aa: CASSLGGYYGYTF
cdr3_length: 13
clone_size: .
j_call: TRBJ1-2
d_call: .
v_call: TRBV28

cdr3_nt: TGTGCCAGCAGCCTAGCGGCAGGCACCGGGGAGCTGTTTTTT
cdr3_aa: CASSLAAGTGELFF
cdr3_length: 14
clone_size: .
j_call: TRBJ2-2
d_call: TRBD2
v_call: TRBV28

cdr3_nt: TGCAGCGTTGGGTCAGGTTCCTACGAGCAGTACTTC
cdr3_aa: CSVGSGSYEQYF
cdr3_length: 12
clone_size: .
j_call: TRBJ2-7
d_call: .
v_call: TRBV29-1

cdr3_nt: TGTGCCAGCAGTGATAGCGGGAGGCGGGACACCGGGGAGCTGTTTTTT
cdr3_aa: CASSDSGRRDTGELFF
cdr3_length: 16
clone_size: .
j_call: TRBJ2-2
d_call: TRBD2
v_call: TRBV6-4

cdr3_nt: TGCGCCAGCAGCTTGGCCGGACAGGCATCTGGGGCCAACGTCCTGACTTTC
cdr3_aa: CASSLAGQASGANVLTF
cdr3_length: 17
clone_size: .
j_call: TRBJ2-6
d_call: TRBD1
v_call: TRBV5-1

cdr3_nt: TGTGCCAGCAGCCTACCCGGGACAGGGAATGAAAAACTGTTTTTT
cdr3_aa: CASSLPGTGNEKLFF
cdr3_length: 15
clone_size: few
j_call: TRBJ1-4
d_call: TRBD1
v_call: TRBV5-6

cdr3_nt: TGTGCCAGTAGTCGGGACAGGAAAAGTTCTGGGGCCAACGTCCTGACTTTC
cdr3_aa: CASSRDRKSSGANVLTF
cdr3_length: 17
clone_size: .
j_call: TRBJ2-6
d_call: TRBD1
v_call: TRBV19

cdr3_nt: TGTGCCAGCACGGAGGGGGGGATGAACACTGAAGCTTTCTTT
cdr3_aa: CASTEGGMNTEAFF
cdr3_length: 14
clone_size: once
j_call: TRBJ1-1
d_call: .
v_call: TRBV28

cdr3_nt: TGTGCCAGCAGCCGTGACAGGACCTCCGATTCACCCCTCCACTTT
cdr3_aa: CASSRDRTSDSPLHF
cdr3_length: 15
clone_size: .
j_call: TRBJ1-6
d_call: .
v_call: TRBV4-2

cdr3_nt: TGTGCCAGCAGCCGTGGAGCGGGAGCCGGGGAGCTGTTTTTT
cdr3_aa: CASSRGAGAGELFF
cdr3_length: 14
clone_size: .
j_call: TRBJ2-2
d_call: TRBD2
v_call: TRBV7-2

cdr3_nt: TGTGCCAGCAGTTTCGAACTAGCGGGAAAGGACGAGCAGTACTTC
cdr3_aa: CASSFELAGKDEQYF
cdr3_length: 15
clone_size: .
j_call: TRBJ2-7
d_call: TRBD2
v_call: TRBV27

cdr3_nt: TGTGCCACCAGTGATTCCAGAACCGCCTACGAGCAGTACTTC
cdr3_aa: CATSDSRTAYEQYF
cdr3_length: 14
clone_size: .
j_call: TRBJ2-7
d_call: .
v_call: TRBV24-1

cdr3_nt: TGTGCCTGGAGTATGGGGAGCGACTATGGCTACACCTTC
cdr3_aa: CAWSMGSDYGYTF
cdr3_length: 13
clone_size: .
j_call: TRBJ1-2
d_call: .
v_call: TRBV30

cdr3_nt: TGCGCCAGCAGCCAAGACGTGACAGGTCCGTACAAACTGTTTTTT
cdr3_aa: CASSQDVTGPYKLFF
cdr3_length: 15
clone_size: .
j_call: TRBJ1-4
d_call: .
v_call: TRBV4-1

cdr3_nt: TGCGCCAGCAGCTTGGAGATGAGGGCCCTCTACAATGAGCAGTTCTTC
cdr3_aa: CASSLEMRALYNEQFF
cdr3_length: 16
clone_size: .
j_call: TRBJ2-1
d_call: .
v_call: TRBV5-1

cdr3_nt: TGTGCCAGCAGCTCGACAGGGGGCCGGAAAAAACTGTTTTTT
cdr3_aa: CASSSTGGRKKLFF
cdr3_length: 14
clone_size: .
j_call: TRBJ1-4
d_call: TRBD1
v_call: TRBV28

cdr3_nt: TGTGCCTGGAGTGTAATGGACAGGGCGGGCGGCTACACCTTC
cdr3_aa: CAWSVMDRAGGYTF
cdr3_length: 14
clone_size: .
j_call: TRBJ1-2
d_call: TRBD1
v_call: TRBV30

cdr3_nt: TGTGCCAGCAGCTCGTTAGGGAGAGGAGACGGGGAGCTGTTTTTT
cdr3_aa: CASSSLGRGDGELFF
cdr3_length: 15
clone_size: .
j_call: TRBJ2-2
d_call: .
v_call: TRBV5-4

cdr3_nt: TGTGCCAGCAGGGCAGACCGGGGGTTGACCGTTAAAGCTTTCTTT
cdr3_aa: CASRADRGLTVKAFF
cdr3_length: 15
clone_size: .
j_call: TRBJ1-1
d_call: .
v_call: TRBV28

cdr3_nt: TGTGCCAGCAGCTTAAGGGCAGGGGGCTCCTACGAGCAGTACTTC
cdr3_aa: CASSLRAGGSYEQYF
cdr3_length: 15
clone_size: .
j_call: TRBJ2-7
d_call: TRBD1
v_call: TRBV11-3

cdr3_nt: TGTGCCACGGGGGCCCTGGGTGGCCTCACAGATACGCAGTATTTT
cdr3_aa: CATGALGGLTDTQYF
cdr3_length: 15
clone_size: .
j_call: TRBJ2-3
d_call: .
v_call: TRBV15

cdr3_nt: TGTGCCAGCAGCCCAATGGACAGTTTGGGGAATCAGCCCCAGCATTTT
cdr3_aa: CASSPMDSLGNQPQHF
cdr3_length: 16
clone_size: once
j_call: TRBJ1-5
d_call: .
v_call: TRBV28

cdr3_nt: TGTGCCAGTAGTAAACGGACTAGCGGGAGTGGGATCCACGAGCAGTACTTC
cdr3_aa: CASSKRTSGSGIHEQYF
cdr3_length: 17
clone_size: .
j_call: TRBJ2-7
d_call: TRBD2
v_call: TRBV19

cdr3_nt: TGCAGCGTCGTGGGTGGACAGAGAATCTACAATGAGCAGTTCTTC
cdr3_aa: CSVVGGQRIYNEQFF
cdr3_length: 15
clone_size: .
j_call: TRBJ2-1
d_call: .
v_call: TRBV29-1